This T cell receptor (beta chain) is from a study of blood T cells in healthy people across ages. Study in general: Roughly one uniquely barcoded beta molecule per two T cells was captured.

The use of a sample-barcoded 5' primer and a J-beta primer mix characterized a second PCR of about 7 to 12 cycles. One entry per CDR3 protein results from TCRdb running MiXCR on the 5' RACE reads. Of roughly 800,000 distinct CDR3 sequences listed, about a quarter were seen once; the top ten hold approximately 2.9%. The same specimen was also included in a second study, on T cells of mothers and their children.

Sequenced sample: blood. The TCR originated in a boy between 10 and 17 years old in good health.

The CDR3 here is CATSRHLAGANQETQYF. CDR3 nucleotides: TGTGCCACCAGCAGACATCTAGCGGGAGCGAACCAAGAGACCCAGTACTTC. This chain uses TRBV15 with TRBJ2-5, with TRBD2 matching over 10 bases. The V gene end was trimmed by 2 bases and the J gene end by 0 bases; junction bases not matched to a gene: 6. CDR1 LNHNV and CDR2 YYDKDF come from the germline V gene (reference sequence). CDR3 length: 17 amino acids.